Listed below are T cell receptor beta chains from one sample, sequenced in a study of CD8+CD57+ T cells in acquired aplastic anemia. MiXCR, run by TCRdb on the reads, gives a single entry per CDR3 protein. The sample has 100,000 to 150,000 distinct CDR3 sequences, about 43% seen once. The sequencing input was sorted CD4+, CD8+, or CD8+CD57+ T cells (not recorded which) from PBMCs. The receptors shown here come from a human donor with aplastic anemia. Each CDR3 is given with its conserved first and last residue. The order of the fields is V gene, D gene, clone size, J gene, CDR3 DNA, CDR3 protein. A D gene is named only where the DNA matches it firmly. The size of a clone is reported for some rows only, either as once, few or many, or as a class for expanded clones.

v_gene: TRBV6-1; d_gene: NA; abundance: NA; j_gene: TRBJ2-7; CDR3nt: TGTGCCAGCACCCTCACCCCGGGCTCGATTGGCGAGCAGTACTTC; CDR3aa: CASTLTPGSIGEQYF
v_gene: TRBV2; d_gene: NA; abundance: many; j_gene: TRBJ1-3; CDR3nt: TGTGCCAGCGAGGGGGGTGGAAACACCATATATTTT; CDR3aa: CASEGGGNTIYF
v_gene: TRBV10-2; d_gene: NA; abundance: few; j_gene: TRBJ1-2; CDR3nt: TGCGCCAGCAGTGAGTTAAGGGTACCTGGCTACACCTTC; CDR3aa: CASSELRVPGYTF
v_gene: TRBV11-1; d_gene: TRBD1; abundance: NA; j_gene: TRBJ2-2; CDR3nt: TGTGCCAGCAGTTACTCGAAGGGACAGGGGTTCACCGGGGAGCTGTTTTTT; CDR3aa: CASSYSKGQGFTGELFF
v_gene: TRBV15; d_gene: NA; abundance: many; j_gene: TRBJ2-3; CDR3nt: TGTGCCACCAGCGGCGGGTTACAATCTAGCACAGATACGCAGTATTTT; CDR3aa: CATSGGLQSSTDTQYF
v_gene: TRBV6-6; d_gene: NA; abundance: many; j_gene: TRBJ1-5; CDR3nt: TGTGCCAGCAGATCCCGGGGAGGCTTAAGCAATCAGCCCCAGCATTTT; CDR3aa: CASRSRGGLSNQPQHF
v_gene: TRBV6-1; d_gene: TRBD1; abundance: many; j_gene: TRBJ2-1; CDR3nt: TGTGCCAGCAGTCTGACAGGGGAGAGGTTCTTC; CDR3aa: CASSLTGERFF
v_gene: TRBV5-5; d_gene: NA; abundance: few; j_gene: TRBJ1-1; CDR3nt: TGTGCCAGCAGCTTGTTCTCCGCGACGAACACTGAAGCTTTCTTT; CDR3aa: CASSLFSATNTEAFF
v_gene: TRBV7-8; d_gene: TRBD1; abundance: NA; j_gene: TRBJ2-7; CDR3nt: TGTGCCAGCAGCTTAAGAAGGACAGGGTCCTACGAGCAGTACTTC; CDR3aa: CASSLRRTGSYEQYF
v_gene: TRBV20-1; d_gene: NA; abundance: NA; j_gene: TRBJ2-7; CDR3nt: TGCAGTGCAGGCGGAGATACCTCCTACGAGCAGTACTTC; CDR3aa: CSAGGDTSYEQYF
v_gene: TRBV19; d_gene: NA; abundance: NA; j_gene: TRBJ1-6; CDR3nt: TGTGCCAGTAGTATATCAAATTCACCCCTCCACTTT; CDR3aa: CASSISNSPLHF
v_gene: TRBV2; d_gene: NA; abundance: NA; j_gene: TRBJ1-1; CDR3nt: TGTGCCAGCAGCAACACTGAAGCTTTCTTT; CDR3aa: CASSNTEAFF
v_gene: TRBV20-1; d_gene: NA; abundance: many; j_gene: TRBJ2-1; CDR3nt: TGCAGTGCTGGGCCCCCTCTCAGCTACAATGAGCAGTTCTTC; CDR3aa: CSAGPPLSYNEQFF
v_gene: TRBV19; d_gene: TRBD1; abundance: many; j_gene: TRBJ1-3; CDR3nt: TGTGCCACCTCGGACAGGGTTTACACCATATATTTT; CDR3aa: CATSDRVYTIYF
v_gene: TRBV2; d_gene: NA; abundance: NA; j_gene: TRBJ2-7; CDR3nt: TGTGCCAGCAGTGGGACAGCGGTGAACTCCTACGAGCAGTACTTC; CDR3aa: CASSGTAVNSYEQYF
v_gene: TRBV12-3/TRBV12-4; d_gene: NA; abundance: NA; j_gene: TRBJ1-1; CDR3nt: TGTGCCAGCAGTTTAAGCGGAGCGAACACTGAAGCTTTCTTT; CDR3aa: CASSLSGANTEAFF
v_gene: TRBV20-1; d_gene: NA; abundance: many; j_gene: TRBJ2-3; CDR3nt: TGCAGTGCTAGCACCTCTCTAGGGGGGGCCCACACAGATACGCAGTATTTT; CDR3aa: CSASTSLGGAHTDTQYF
v_gene: TRBV3-1; d_gene: NA; abundance: NA; j_gene: TRBJ1-1; CDR3nt: TGTGCCAGCAGCGTGGGACAACGGGGAGCTTTCTTT; CDR3aa: CASSVGQRGAFF
v_gene: TRBV20-1; d_gene: TRBD1; abundance: NA; j_gene: TRBJ2-5; CDR3nt: TGCAGTGCTCATGGGACAGGGAAATCGGAGACCCAGTACTTC; CDR3aa: CSAHGTGKSETQYF
v_gene: TRBV6-1; d_gene: NA; abundance: few; j_gene: TRBJ2-1; CDR3nt: TGTGCCAGCAGCTCCATGGGCTACAATGAGCAGTTCTTC; CDR3aa: CASSSMGYNEQFF
v_gene: TRBV9; d_gene: TRBD1; abundance: many; j_gene: TRBJ1-6; CDR3nt: TGTGCCAGCAGCGCGGGACAGGGAGGTAATTCACCCCTCCACTTT; CDR3aa: CASSAGQGGNSPLHF
v_gene: TRBV4-3; d_gene: NA; abundance: many; j_gene: TRBJ1-5; CDR3nt: TGCGCCAGCAGCCAAGATCGGGTGCCAGACAGGCAGCCCCAGCATTTT; CDR3aa: CASSQDRVPDRQPQHF
v_gene: TRBV5-5; d_gene: NA; abundance: few; j_gene: TRBJ2-5; CDR3nt: TGTGCCAGCAGCTTAAGGGTTTCAGGAGGGACCCAGTACTTC; CDR3aa: CASSLRVSGGTQYF
v_gene: TRBV28; d_gene: NA; abundance: few; j_gene: TRBJ2-6; CDR3nt: TGTGCCAGCAGGATTAGAGGGACGGCAAACTCTGGGGCCAACGTCCTGACTTTC; CDR3aa: CASRIRGTANSGANVLTF
v_gene: TRBV11-2; d_gene: NA; abundance: many; j_gene: TRBJ1-2; CDR3nt: TGTGCCAGCAGCTTGCTTGAATCTGGATCACGGGTTGATGGCTACACCTTC; CDR3aa: CASSLLESGSRVDGYTF
v_gene: TRBV10-3; d_gene: NA; abundance: many; j_gene: TRBJ1-2; CDR3nt: TGTGCCATCCTCCAGGCCGGGGGCTATGGCTACACCTTC; CDR3aa: CAILQAGGYGYTF
v_gene: TRBV20-1; d_gene: NA; abundance: many; j_gene: TRBJ1-4; CDR3nt: TGCAGTGCGAGAAAACAGGGAATGGAAACTAATGAAAAACTGTTTTTT; CDR3aa: CSARKQGMETNEKLFF
v_gene: TRBV20-1; d_gene: NA; abundance: many; j_gene: TRBJ2-6; CDR3nt: TGCAGTGCTTCCAGACACTTCTCTGGGGCCAACGTCCTGACTTTC; CDR3aa: CSASRHFSGANVLTF
v_gene: TRBV7-2; d_gene: NA; abundance: NA; j_gene: TRBJ2-5; CDR3nt: TGTGCCAGCAGCTTAGTCGCGGGGAGCCAAGAGACCCAGTACTTC; CDR3aa: CASSLVAGSQETQYF
v_gene: TRBV2; d_gene: TRBD1; abundance: NA; j_gene: TRBJ2-3; CDR3nt: TGTGCCAGCAGTGTTAACAGGGGAGATACGCAGTATTTT; CDR3aa: CASSVNRGDTQYF
v_gene: TRBV28; d_gene: NA; abundance: NA; j_gene: TRBJ2-5; CDR3nt: TGTGCCAGTAGTATAGACCGAACAGCTCTCCTACAGACCCAGTACTTC; CDR3aa: CASSIDRTALLQTQYF
v_gene: TRBV7-2; d_gene: NA; abundance: many; j_gene: TRBJ1-4; CDR3nt: TGTGCCAGCAGCTCCCAACTATCAACTAATGAAAAACTGTTTTTT; CDR3aa: CASSSQLSTNEKLFF
v_gene: TRBV5-6; d_gene: NA; abundance: many; j_gene: TRBJ1-4; CDR3nt: TGTGCCAGCAGCCTCCGACAGACCTCAACTAATGAAAAACTGTTTTTT; CDR3aa: CASSLRQTSTNEKLFF
v_gene: TRBV19; d_gene: NA; abundance: NA; j_gene: TRBJ1-2; CDR3nt: TGTGCCAGTAGTATTGATGGCAGGGTTGATGGCTACACCTTC; CDR3aa: CASSIDGRVDGYTF
v_gene: TRBV5-1; d_gene: NA; abundance: NA; j_gene: TRBJ1-1; CDR3nt: TGCGCCAGCAGCTCCTACCCTTACGGGGGTTCCGGCACTGAAGCTTTCTTT; CDR3aa: CASSSYPYGGSGTEAFF